This T cell receptor (beta chain) came from a study of T cell clonality in common variable immunodeficiency. Concerning this clone: Its specificity is not known. Coverage ceases 3 residues before the CDR3 finishes, and the germline J gene fills in the end.

Findings and limits, study-wide: Fewer TCRbeta clones were shared among CVID subjects than controls. Fewer deletions and N-nucleotide insertions were reportedly seen in common variable immunodeficiency TCR beta sequences.

All CVID subjects were on immunoglobulin replacement for at least one year. The repertoire was sequenced with immunoSEQ multiplex PCR; TCRdb's copy has only in-frame clones and lacks some. The sample is made up of over 30,000 clones, none counted only once. V lost 4 bases to trimming and J lost 0 bases, with 13 bases between them. The CDR3 runs to 15 residues. Germline loops: CDR1 SQVTM, CDR2 ANQGSEA. The genes are TRBV29-1 and TRBJ1-3; maybe TRBD1 (6 bases). Sequences were obtained from peripheral blood mononuclear cells. The receptor was isolated from a human donor with common variable immunodeficiency. The CDR3 bases that were read are TGCAGCGTTGCTACGGGACATCCCTCTGGAAACACC. Residues: CSVATGHPSGNT. In full, the CDR3 is CSVATGHPSGNTIYF.